This TCR beta chain was obtained from a study of T cells in women clearing cervical HPV infection. Study context: Donors had HPV16-related CIN3 or worse; 2 had invasive cancer. Case blood was drawn when the lesion was first found; control blood after infection became undetectable.

The germline V gene has CDR1 ENHRY and CDR2 SYGVKD. Trimming left V 2 bases short and J 2 bases short, with 12 bases between. The CDR3 is 15 amino acids. Worth noting for this clone: Its antigen remains unknown. The observed sequence ends 3 residues before the CDR3 terminus, with the missing tail filled in from the germline J gene.

TCRdb keeps only in-frame clones here, not all; method: immunoSEQ multiplex PCR. The sample includes about 37,000 clones. Findings of the study overall: Richness plus V gene abundances separated cases from controls with AUC 0.65 to 0.85.

This receptor was obtained from a woman between 18 and 70 years old with a cervical HPV16 infection that either progressed to CIN3+ or cleared (not recorded which). The gene calls are TRBV10-3 and TRBJ2-5, with a tentative D call TRBD1 (5 bases). The sequenced material came from blood buffy coat. The DNA read from the CDR3 is TGTGCCATCAGTGAGCAGGGTCGGGCACAAGAGACC. Translated, it gives CAISEQGRAQET. The whole CDR3 reads CAISEQGRAQETQYF.